This entry lists 28 T cell receptor beta chains sequenced from one sample in a study of radiation and T cells in renal cell carcinoma. Time point indicated: baseline pretreatment blood. This sample's treatment: 15 Gy SBRT to primary tumor, nephrectomy 4 weeks later. Some clones are missing from TCRdb's copy, which holds only in-frame ones; the method was immunoSEQ multiplex PCR. The sample lists 45,000 to 65,000 clones, 65% to 85% seen once, with 6% to 9.5% in the top ten. This specimen consisted of blood, obtained from a patient whose treatment included radiotherapy and nephrectomy. The source is a man between 60 and 75 years old with renal cell carcinoma.

In its sample, this clone was seen once. The chain recombines TRBV21-1 with TRBJ1-5. TRBV21-1 is a documented pseudogene. CDR3 length equals 15 residues. The CDR3 nucleotides read TGTGCCAGCAGCGAGAGGCGGGATCTCAATCAGCCCCAGCATTTT. It yields the protein CASSERRDLNQPQHF.

The chain has TRBV5-1 and TRBJ2-5, with 7 bases fitting TRBD2. Germline V gene lookup returns CDR1 SGHRS and CDR2 YFSETQ. The CDR3 is 14 residues long. J lost 3 bases, V lost 1 base, and 3 bases had no gene match. This chain's CDR3 is CASSLIGGKETQYF. CDR3 coding DNA: TGCGCCAGCAGCTTGATCGGGGGGAAAGAGACCCAGTACTTC. Together with reference TRBV5-1 and TRBJ2-5, the CDR3 gives the full variable domain: KAGVTQTPRYLIKTRGQQVTLSCSPISGHRSVSWYQQTPGQGLQFLFEYFSETQRNKGNFPGRFSGRQFSNSRSEMNVSTLELGDSALYLCASSLIGGKETQYFGPGTRLLVL.

This clone is deemed medium-sized. The genes are TRBV2 and TRBJ2-7; D might be TRBD1 (5 bases). The CDR3 is 13 residues long. Germline CDR1 reads SNHLY; CDR2 reads FYNNEI. Trimming removed 5 bases from V and 2 bases from J, with 10 bases in between. The DNA for the CDR3 is TGTGCCAGCAGTTCGACAGATACCTACGAGCAGTACGTC. Its protein is CASSSTDTYEQYV.

The V call is TRBV9, the J call TRBJ2-2; 7 bases map to TRBD1. The trim removed 3 bases at V and 0 bases at J, leaving 8 bases unmatched. This CDR3 has 17 amino acids. In germline, CDR1 is SGDLS, CDR2 YYNGEE. CDR3 amino acids: CASSAYQGVANTGELFF. The CDR3 nucleotides are TGTGCCAGCAGCGCCTACCAGGGGGTCGCGAACACCGGGGAGCTGTTTTTT.

The rearrangement links TRBV6-1 to TRBJ1-5; tentative D call: TRBD1 (5 bases). This CDR3 is 14 amino acids long. Trimming took 5 bases from V and 3 from J, leaving 11 bases between them. Germline-derived CDR1 and CDR2 are MNHNS and SASEGT. In DNA, the CDR3 is TGTGCCAGCAGTATACAGGTCTTCAATCAGCCCCAGCATTTT. It is translated as CASSIQVFNQPQHF.

In this sample, this clone turned up a few times. CDR3 sequence: CASSPTSGLAKNIQYF. The CDR3 DNA reads as TGCGCCAGCAGCCCGACTAGCGGCCTAGCCAAAAACATTCAGTACTTC. The rearrangement uses TRBV4-3 and TRBJ2-4, with TRBD2 identical over 9 bases. Germline V gene data show CDR1 as LGHNA and CDR2 as YSLEER. V was pared by 4 bases and J by 0 bases, with 4 bases of the junction left unmatched. The CDR3 spans 16 residues.

The rearrangement uses TRBV5-5 and TRBJ2-6; a weak D match, TRBD1 (6 bases). The CDR3 covers 15 residues. Trimming stripped 2 bases from V and 0 bases from J, with 6 bases between. Germline V gene data show CDR1 as SGHKS and CDR2 as YYEKEE (reference sequence). CDR3 sequence reads: CASSFRGSGANVLTF. The CDR3 DNA sequence: TGTGCCAGCAGCTTCAGGGGCTCTGGGGCCAACGTCCTGACTTTC.

V and J are TRBV19 and TRBJ1-2; the D gene is possibly TRBD1 (6 bases). The CDR3 has 14 residues. Trimming removed 3 bases at V and 2 bases at J, with 10 bases between. Germline V gene lookup returns CDR1 LNHDA and CDR2 SQIVND (reference sequence). CDR3 DNA sequence: TGTGCCAGTAGTATCCAGGGGTACAACTATGGCTACACCTTC. It yields the protein CASSIQGYNYGYTF.

This rearrangement joins TRBV4-3 to TRBJ2-3, with 10 bases fitting TRBD2. The ends lost 0 bases at V and 4 bases at J; junction bases unmatched: 10. Germline assignment: CDR1 LGHNA and CDR2 YSLEER. This CDR3 is built from 18 residues. The CDR3 DNA reads as TGCGCCAGCAGCCAAGAGAGGTCTAGCGGGGGTACATCAGATACGCAGTATTTT. This encodes CASSQERSSGGTSDTQYF.

By its share, this clone is medium-sized (0.01 to 0.1%). The J gene is TRBJ1-1, the V gene TRBV4-2; D call uncertain. CDR1 LGHNA and CDR2 YNFKEQ come from the germline V gene. The CDR3 spans 14 residues. V lost 0 bases to trimming and J lost 8 bases, with 13 bases between them. This chain's CDR3 is CASSQDRLGFEAFF. CDR3 coding DNA: TGTGCCAGCAGCCAAGATCGGTTGGGTTTCGAAGCTTTCTTT.

Only a few counts were recorded for this clone. V is TRBV7-9 and J is TRBJ1-3; no reliable D call. The germline CDR1 and CDR2 sequences are SEHNR and FQNEAQ (reference sequence). The CDR3 has 14 amino acids. The ends were cut back, 0 bases at V and 8 bases at J, with 11 bases in the middle. As DNA, the CDR3 is TGTGCCAGCAGCTTAGCCGGGATTCGGGACACCATATATTTT. As protein: CASSLAGIRDTIYF.

Judged by abundance, this clone is large. Within the sample, other DNA sequences also encode this same CDR3. J is TRBJ1-1 and V is TRBV30; D remains ambiguous. Germline V gene lookup returns CDR1 GTSNPN and CDR2 SVGIG (reference sequence). V was pared by 4 bases and J by 1 base, with 10 bases between. The CDR3 is 13 residues long. Here the CDR3 DNA reads TGTGCCTGGATAATGGCAGAGAACACTGAAGCTTTCTTT. Protein: CAWIMAENTEAFF.

In DNA, the CDR3 is TGTGCCAGCCGTCGGACGCAAAGCACAGATACGCAGTATTTT. It encodes CASRRTQSTDTQYF. The chain combines TRBV28 with TRBJ2-3, with D hard to call. The CDR3 consists of 14 residues. CDR1 is MDHEN and CDR2 is SYDVKM in the germline V gene. V gave up 8 bases and J gave up 0 bases, with 12 bases separating them.

The rearrangement links TRBV5-5 to TRBJ1-6, with D maybe TRBD1 (5 bases). CDR1 is SGHKS, CDR2 YYEKEE, per germline (reference sequence). V lost 4 bases and J 8 bases, leaving 19 bases between the germline ends. The CDR3 length is 16 residues. The CDR3: CASSREARVGDSPLHF. The CDR3 coding sequence is TGTGCCAGCAGCCGGGAGGCCAGGGTGGGAGATTCACCCCTCCACTTT.

The chain employs TRBV7-2 and TRBJ1-1; 9 nucleotides align to TRBD1. The V gene end was trimmed by 5 bases and the J gene end by 1 base; junction bases not matched to a gene: 2. CDR3 size: 14 residues. CDR1 and CDR2 from the germline V gene are SGHTA and FQGNSA. This CDR3 is CASSEQGANTEAFF. The DNA for the CDR3 is TGTGCCAGCAGCGAACAGGGGGCGAACACTGAAGCTTTCTTT.

The chain recombines TRBV11-3 with TRBJ2-3; 9 nucleotides match TRBD2. The CDR3 is 17 residues long. Germline V gene sequence: CDR1 SGHNT, CDR2 YENEEA. V lost 5 bases to trimming and J lost 2 bases; unmatched junction nucleotides: 11. Here the CDR3 reads CASSPTYSGRTTDTQYF. CDR3 in DNA: TGTGCCAGCAGCCCGACCTACAGCGGGAGGACCACAGATACGCAGTATTTT.

A single count supports this clone. The chain links TRBV23-1 to TRBJ2-7; 11 nucleotides line up with TRBD2. TRBV23-1 qualifies as an ORF whose function is uncertain. J gave up 2 bases and V 1 base, and 16 bases lay outside the gene matches. The CDR3 length is 20 residues. DNA of the CDR3: TGCGCCAGCAGTCAATTTCTGGAGAAATCCGTAGCGGGAGGGCCCTACGAGCAGTACGTC. It yields the protein CASSQFLEKSVAGGPYEQYV.

The gene calls are TRBV7-2 and TRBJ1-2, with TRBD1 as a possible D gene (5 bases). Deletions cut 2 bases from V and 2 bases from J, with 9 bases between. This CDR3 has 14 residues. In germline, CDR1 is SGHTA, CDR2 FQGNSA. The CDR3 DNA reads TGTGCCAGCAGCTTACTTAGGGGAAACTATGGCTACACCTTC. Its protein is CASSLLRGNYGYTF.

The chain links TRBV18 to TRBJ1-3, with unresolved D. Germline V gene lookup returns CDR1 KGHSH and CDR2 LQKENI. The CDR3 totals 14 residues. Trimming took 6 bases from V and 0 from J, leaving 9 bases between them. Here the CDR3 reads CASSVATSGNTIYF. In DNA form, the CDR3 reads TGTGCCAGCTCGGTAGCGACCTCTGGAAACACCATATATTTT.

This chain uses TRBV7-2 with TRBJ1-2, with TRBD1 matching 12 bases. Germline CDR1 and CDR2: SGHTA and FQGNSA. Trimming at V came to 5 bases and at J to 7 bases, leaving 8 bases not matched to a gene. This CDR3 contains 15 residues. DNA of the CDR3: TGTGCCAGCAGCATCGGGACAGGGGGCCTGGGTGGCTACACCTTC. Its translation is CASSIGTGGLGGYTF.

Of note for this clone: Other DNA sequences in this specimen translate into the identical CDR3. The rearrangement uses TRBV6-5 and TRBJ1-2; 8 bases fit TRBD1. The germline V gene encodes CDR1 MNHEY and CDR2 SVGAGI. J lost 8 bases, V lost 3 bases, and 8 bases had no gene match. This CDR3 comprises 14 residues. CDR3 in DNA: TGTGCCAGCAGTTATTCCGGACAGGGAGGCGGCTACACCTTC. Translation: CASSYSGQGGGYTF.

This clone was seen a single time. This chain links TRBV2 with TRBJ2-1; 14 positions match TRBD2. The ends lost 6 bases at V and 4 bases at J; junction bases unmatched: 20. CDR3 length: 21 amino acids. CDR1 and CDR2 (germline): SNHLY, FYNNEI. The CDR3 DNA follows: TGTGCCAGCAGCACGACGCCGGGACTAGCGGGGGAGCAATTAATATACAATGAGCAGTTCTTC. Translating gives CASSTTPGLAGEQLIYNEQFF.

CDR3 bases: TGTGCCAGCAGCGTCGACAGAAACTCTGGAAACACCATATATTTT. It codes for CASSVDRNSGNTIYF. The chain carries TRBV11-2 and TRBJ1-3; weak D call: TRBD1 (5 bases). This CDR3 spans 15 amino acids. Germline V gene lookup returns CDR1 SGHAT and CDR2 FQNNGV. Trimming shortened V by 5 bases and J by 0 bases, and 11 bases separated the two germline ends. Full variable domain (remainder filled in from reference TRBV11-2 and TRBJ1-3): EAGVAQSPRYKIIEKRQSVAFWCNPISGHATLYWYQQILGQGPKLLIQFQNNGVVDDSQLPKDRFSAERLKGVDSTLKIQPAKLEDSAVYLCASSVDRNSGNTIYFGEGSWLTVV.

The chain links TRBV11-3 to TRBJ1-3; D possibly corresponds to TRBD1 (6 bases). The V gene lost 5 bases and the J gene lost 4 bases, with 18 bases spanning the gap. The V gene's germline CDR1 is SGHNT and CDR2 YENEEA. The CDR3 covers 16 residues. The CDR3 is CASSPRGGSGGNTIYF. CDR3 bases: TGTGCCAGCAGCCCTAGGGGGGGCTCGGGAGGAAACACCATATATTTT.

The gene calls are TRBV27 and TRBJ2-1; TRBD2 aligns across 11 bases. V shed 6 bases and J 2 bases; nucleotides not matched to a gene: 3. CDR3 size: 15 residues. Germline CDR1 is MNHEY and CDR2 is SMNVEV (reference sequence). The CDR3 DNA sequence: TGTGCCAGCAGGGTTAGCGGGAGGGCCTACAATGAGCAGTTCTTC. Translating gives CASRVSGRAYNEQFF.

This rearrangement joins TRBV7-9 to TRBJ1-2, with 11 bases that match TRBD1. CDR1 and CDR2 (germline): SEHNR, FQNEAQ (reference sequence). CDR3 length: 15 amino acids. The V segment lost 0 bases and the J segment 8 bases; nucleotides outside the gene matches: 5. This CDR3 reads CASSLADRGLSGYTF. The CDR3 region has the DNA TGTGCCAGCAGCTTAGCGGACAGGGGGCTGAGCGGCTACACCTTC.

This sequence joins TRBV5-6 and TRBJ1-6, with TRBD1 matching over 7 bases. V dropped 0 bases and J dropped 10; count of bases not matched to a gene: 7. The germline V gene has CDR1 SGHDT and CDR2 YYEEEE. This CDR3 spans 15 amino acids. CDR3 sequence reads: CASSLVDRRGSPLHF. The CDR3 DNA reads TGTGCCAGCAGCTTGGTGGACAGGCGGGGATCACCCCTCCACTTT.

The chain joins TRBV6-5 to TRBJ1-2; D unresolved. The CDR3 consists of 13 residues. Deletions cut 6 bases from V and 8 bases from J, with 16 bases between. The germline V gene has CDR1 MNHEY and CDR2 SVGAGI. The CDR3 here is CASSPRGLRGYTF. The CDR3, as DNA: TGTGCCAGCAGCCCTCGAGGATTGCGGGGCTACACCTTC.